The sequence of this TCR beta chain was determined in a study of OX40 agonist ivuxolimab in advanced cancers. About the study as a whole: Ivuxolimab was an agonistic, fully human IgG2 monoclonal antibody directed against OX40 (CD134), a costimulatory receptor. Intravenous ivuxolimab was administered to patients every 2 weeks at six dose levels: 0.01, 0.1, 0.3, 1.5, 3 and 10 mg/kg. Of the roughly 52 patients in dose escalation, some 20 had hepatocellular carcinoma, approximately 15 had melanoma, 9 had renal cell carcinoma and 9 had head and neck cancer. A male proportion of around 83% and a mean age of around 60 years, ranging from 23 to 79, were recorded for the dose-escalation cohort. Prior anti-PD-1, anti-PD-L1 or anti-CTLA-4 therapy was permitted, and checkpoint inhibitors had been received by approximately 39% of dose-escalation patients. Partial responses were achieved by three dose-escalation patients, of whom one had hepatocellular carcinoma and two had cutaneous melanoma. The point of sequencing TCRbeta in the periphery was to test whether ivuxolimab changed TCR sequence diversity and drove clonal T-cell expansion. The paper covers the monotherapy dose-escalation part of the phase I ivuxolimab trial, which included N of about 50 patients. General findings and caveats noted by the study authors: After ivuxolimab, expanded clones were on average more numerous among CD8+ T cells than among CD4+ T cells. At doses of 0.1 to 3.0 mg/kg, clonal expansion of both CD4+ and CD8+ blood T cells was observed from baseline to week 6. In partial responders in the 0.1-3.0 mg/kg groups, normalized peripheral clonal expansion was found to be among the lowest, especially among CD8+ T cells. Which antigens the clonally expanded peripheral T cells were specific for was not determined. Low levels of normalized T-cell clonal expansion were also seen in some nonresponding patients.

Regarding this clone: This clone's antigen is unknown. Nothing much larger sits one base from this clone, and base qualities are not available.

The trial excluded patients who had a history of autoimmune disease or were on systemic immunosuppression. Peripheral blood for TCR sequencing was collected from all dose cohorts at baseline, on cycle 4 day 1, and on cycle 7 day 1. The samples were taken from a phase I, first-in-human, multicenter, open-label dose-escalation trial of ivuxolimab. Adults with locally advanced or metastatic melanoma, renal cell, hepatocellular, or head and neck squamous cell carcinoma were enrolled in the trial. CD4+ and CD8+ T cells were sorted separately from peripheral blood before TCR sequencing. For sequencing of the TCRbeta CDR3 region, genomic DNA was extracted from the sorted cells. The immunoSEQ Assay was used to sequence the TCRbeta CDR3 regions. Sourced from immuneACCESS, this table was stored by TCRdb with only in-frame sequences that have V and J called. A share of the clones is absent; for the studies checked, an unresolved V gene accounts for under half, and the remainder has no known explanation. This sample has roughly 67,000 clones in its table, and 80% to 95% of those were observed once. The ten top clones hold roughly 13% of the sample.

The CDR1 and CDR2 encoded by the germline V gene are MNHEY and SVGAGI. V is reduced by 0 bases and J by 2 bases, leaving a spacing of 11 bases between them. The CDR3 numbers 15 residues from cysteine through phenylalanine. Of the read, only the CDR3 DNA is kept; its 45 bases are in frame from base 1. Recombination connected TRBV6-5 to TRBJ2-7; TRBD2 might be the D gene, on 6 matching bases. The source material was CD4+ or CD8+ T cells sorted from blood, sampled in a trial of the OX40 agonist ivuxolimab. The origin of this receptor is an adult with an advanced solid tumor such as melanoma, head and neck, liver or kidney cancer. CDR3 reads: CASSYSSPGAYEQYF. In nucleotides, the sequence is TGTGCCAGCAGTTACTCGAGTCCGGGGGCCTACGAGCAGTACTTC.